These 28 T cell receptor beta chains originate from one sample sequenced in a study of OX40 agonist ivuxolimab in advanced cancers. Only in-frame clones appear in the TCRdb table, and some are missing; sequencing was by immunoSEQ multiplex PCR. The sample includes around 74,000 clones, over 75% of them seen just once. This sample comprised CD4+ or CD8+ T cells sorted from blood, obtained in a trial of the OX40 agonist ivuxolimab. The receptors come from an adult with an advanced solid tumor such as melanoma, head and neck, liver or kidney cancer.

This chain connects TRBV7-3 to TRBJ2-5, with no clear D. The CDR3 is 14 residues long. The germline V and J ends were trimmed by 0 bases and 2 bases, with 7 bases remaining between them. CDR1 and CDR2 from the germline V gene are SGHTA and FQGTGA. The CDR3 coding sequence is TGTGCCAGCAGCTTAACGTCAGCTCAAGAGACCCAGTACTTC. It yields the protein CASSLTSAQETQYF.

This chain connects TRBV7-9 to TRBJ1-2; D remains ambiguous. The CDR3 is made up of 15 amino acids. V lost 1 base, J lost 4 bases, and 13 bases lay in between. Germline values: CDR1 SEHNR, CDR2 FQNEAQ (reference sequence). The DNA of the CDR3 is TGTGCCAGCAGCTTAGAGGCCAGTTCCACCTATGGCTACACCTTC. Residues: CASSLEASSTYGYTF.

CDR3 nucleotides: TGTGCCAGCAGCTTAGCGGATACGCAGTATTTT. Its protein product is CASSLADTQYF. The chain joins TRBV5-6 to TRBJ2-3; D uncertain. The CDR3 runs to 11 residues. Germline CDR1 SGHDT, CDR2 YYEEEE. V was trimmed by 2 bases and J by 6 bases, leaving 4 bases between them. The whole variable domain, filled in from reference TRBV5-6 and TRBJ2-3, reads DAGVTQSPTHLIKTRGQQVTLRCSPKSGHDTVSWYQQALGQGPQFIFQYYEEEERQRGNFPDRFSGHQFPNYSSELNVNALLLGDSALYLCASSLADTQYFGPGTRLTVL.

The V gene is TRBV30, the J gene TRBJ2-1, with a tentative D call TRBD2 (6 bases). This CDR3 has 15 amino acids. CDR1 and CDR2 (germline): GTSNPN, SVGIG (reference sequence). The V end lost 4 bases, the J end lost 2 bases, and 15 bases lay between the germline ends. Here the CDR3 DNA reads TGTGCCTGGACTCCGGGGGTCCCCCCCTACAATGAGCAGTTCTTC. It specifies CAWTPGVPPYNEQFF. Complete variable domain (other parts from reference TRBV30 and TRBJ2-1): SQTIHQWPATLVQPVGSPLSLECTVEGTSNPNLYWYRQAAGRGLQLLFYSVGIGQISSEVPQNLSASRPQDRQFILSSKKLLLSDSGFYLCAWTPGVPPYNEQFFGPGTRLTVL.

V is TRBV7-9 and J is TRBJ1-6; D is perhaps TRBD1 (6 bases). Trimming took off 5 bases at V and 2 bases at J, with 13 bases between the two ends. Germline loops: CDR1 SEHNR, CDR2 FQNEAQ (reference sequence). The CDR3 is 16 amino acids. In DNA, the CDR3 is TGTGCCAGCAGCCCAGCAGGGGCTGCCTATAATTCACCCCTCCACTTT. Translated: CASSPAGAAYNSPLHF.

The rearrangement links TRBV4-1 to TRBJ1-1; TRBD1 aligns across 8 bases. Germline loops: CDR1 MGHRA, CDR2 YSYEKL. CDR3 length equals 13 residues. V dropped 3 bases and J dropped 10; count of bases not matched to a gene: 7. CDR3 loop: CASSHSAGTGAFF. DNA of the CDR3: TGCGCCAGCAGCCATTCGGCCGGGACAGGAGCTTTCTTT.

The CDR3 DNA sequence: TGTGCCAGTAGTGGACAGGGAATAGGAGAGCAGTACTTC. This encodes CASSGQGIGEQYF. The chain links TRBV19 to TRBJ2-5, with 8 bases lining up with TRBD1. Unmatched junction bases numbered 10, after V lost 5 bases and J lost 11 bases. The CDR3 is 13 amino acids. The germline V gene encodes CDR1 LNHDA and CDR2 SQIVND (reference sequence).

This clone was seen a few times. V is TRBV6-6 and J is TRBJ2-3; D gene uncertain. Germline V gene sequence: CDR1 MNHNY, CDR2 SVGAGI (reference sequence). Trimming cost V 6 bases and J 4 bases, with 17 bases left between them. CDR3 length equals 15 residues. The CDR3 nucleotides are TGTGCCAGCAGAAGTCACGATCGAACAGCAGATACGCAGTATTTT. Its translation is CASRSHDRTADTQYF.

This clone showed up just once. The rearrangement links TRBV21-1 to TRBJ1-1. TRBV21-1 is listed as a pseudogene. The CDR3 contains 16 residues. The CDR3 sequence is CASSKGTRAQNTEAFF. The DNA for the CDR3 is TGTGCCAGCAGCAAAGGTACGAGGGCCCAGAACACTGAAGCTTTCTTT.

The chain joins TRBV7-9 to TRBJ1-2, with D perhaps matching TRBD1 (5 bases). The CDR3 is 15 residues long. Deletions cut 5 bases from V and 6 bases from J, with 19 bases between. Germline V gene data show CDR1 as SEHNR and CDR2 as FQNEAQ (reference sequence). CDR3 residues: CASSPAGREMNGYTF. CDR3 nucleotides: TGTGCCAGCAGCCCAGCAGGCAGGGAGATGAATGGCTACACCTTC. The whole variable domain, filled in from reference TRBV7-9 and TRBJ1-2, reads DTGVSQNPRHKITKRGQNVTFRCDPISEHNRLYWYRQTLGQGPEFLTYFQNEAQLEKSRLLSDRFSAERPKGSFSTLEIQRTEQGDSAMYLCASSPAGREMNGYTFGSGTRLTVV.

V is TRBV5-1 and J is TRBJ1-2; the D is unclear. V was trimmed by 0 bases and J by 4 bases, leaving 13 bases between them. The germline V gene has CDR1 SGHRS and CDR2 YFSETQ. The CDR3 spans 15 residues. CDR3 sequence: CASSLGGVTSYGYTF. As DNA, the CDR3 is TGCGCCAGCAGCTTGGGCGGGGTGACGAGCTATGGCTACACCTTC.

This clone was detected only a few times. Other DNA sequences in the same sample also yield this CDR3. The chain uses TRBV7-2 and TRBJ1-5; D uncertain. Germline loops: CDR1 SGHTA, CDR2 FQGNSA. Trimming left V 1 base short and J 4 bases short, with 8 bases between. The CDR3 is made up of 14 amino acids. CDR3 DNA sequence: TGTGCCAGCAGCTTAGGCGGCGGGAATCAGCCCCAGCATTTT. This sequence encodes CASSLGGGNQPQHF.

The V call is TRBV4-3, the J call TRBJ2-6, with D possibly TRBD2 on 5 matching bases. V was pared by 4 bases and J by 0 bases, with 13 bases between. This CDR3 contains 17 residues. CDR1 and CDR2 (germline): LGHNA, YSLEER. The CDR3 sequence: CASSPRLGSSGANVLTF. CDR3 nucleotides: TGCGCCAGCAGCCCTAGATTGGGGAGCTCTGGGGCCAACGTCCTGACTTTC.

This clone appeared a single time. The chain carries TRBV7-2 and TRBJ1-5, with 10 bases matching TRBD1. The CDR3 loop spans 15 amino acids. In germline, CDR1 is SGHTA, CDR2 FQGNSA. Losses at the gene ends were 5 bases for V and 2 bases for J; bases not matched to a gene: 3. The CDR3 DNA is TGTGCCAGCAGCCCCGGGACAGGGGGCAATCAGCCCCAGCATTTT. Its protein is CASSPGTGGNQPQHF.

This clone was picked up a small number of times. The CDR3 nucleotides are TGTGCCAGCAGCCCAACTACCTCTCGGGTGGAGGAGACCCAGTACTTC. Protein sequence: CASSPTTSRVEETQYF. This chain connects TRBV11-2 to TRBJ2-5; D is uncertain. Germline V gene data show CDR1 as SGHAT and CDR2 as FQNNGV. Trimming removed 5 bases at V and 5 bases at J, with 21 bases between. The CDR3 has 16 amino acids.

The V gene is TRBV29-1, the J gene TRBJ1-2, with D perhaps matching TRBD1 (5 bases). CDR1 is SQVTM and CDR2 is ANQGSEA in the germline V gene. This CDR3 has 14 amino acids. V was clipped by 2 bases and J by 0 bases, with 10 bases between them. CDR3: CSVERDRTNYGYTF. The CDR3 bases are TGCAGCGTTGAAAGGGACCGCACTAACTATGGCTACACCTTC.

This clone was detected once. V and J are TRBV5-5 and TRBJ1-5; D is unresolved. Looked up from germline, CDR1 is SGHKS and CDR2 is YYEKEE (reference sequence). The CDR3 runs to 14 residues. The V end was cut by 0 bases, the J end by 11 bases, with 15 bases between. For the CDR3, the DNA is TGTGCCAGCAGCTTGGAGGGCAGTGGCCTGGCCCAGCATTTT. Translated: CASSLEGSGLAQHF.

This clone was observed once. The chain recombines TRBV12-5 with TRBJ2-5; 9 nucleotides agree with TRBD1. The J call may be wrong; the DNA end is better matched by TRBJ2-7. The germline gives CDR1 LGHNT, CDR2 FRNRAP. The CDR3 contains 14 residues. The CDR3: CASGPRTGAYEQYF. In DNA, the CDR3 is TGTGCTAGTGGTCCCCGGACAGGGGCCTACGAGCAGTACTTC.

The chain recombines TRBV18 with TRBJ1-6, with 7 bases aligning to TRBD1. This CDR3 region has 15 residues. CDR1 is KGHSH, CDR2 LQKENI, per germline. The V and J ends lost 3 bases and 3 bases, in that order; junction bases with no gene match: 2. CDR3 bases: TGTGCCAGCTCACCGACAGGGAACTATAATTCACCCCTCCACTTT. As protein: CASSPTGNYNSPLHF.

In DNA form, the CDR3 reads TGTGCCAGCAGTGAAAAGAGTAGCGGGGGATCGGGTCGTGAGACCCAGTACTTC. It yields the protein CASSEKSSGGSGRETQYF. The chain employs TRBV6-1 and TRBJ2-5; 9 positions agree with TRBD2. The CDR3 is 18 residues long. Unmatched junction bases numbered 15, after V lost 2 bases and J lost 5 bases. Germline loops: CDR1 MNHNS, CDR2 SASEGT.

The chain combines TRBV5-1 with TRBJ2-5; weak D call: TRBD2 (7 bases). In germline, CDR1 is SGHRS, CDR2 YFSETQ. The V gene lost 4 bases and the J gene lost 5 bases, with 21 bases spanning the gap. CDR3 size: 16 residues. This CDR3 is CASSRMSGGAEETQYF. CDR3 sequence (DNA): TGCGCCAGCAGCCGGATGAGTGGGGGGGCAGAGGAGACCCAGTACTTC.

The V gene is TRBV7-2, the J gene TRBJ2-5; a possible D gene is TRBD2 (5 bases). The J call may be mistaken, given a closer DNA end match to TRBJ2-7. Germline lookup yields CDR1 SGHTA and CDR2 FQGNSA. The CDR3 extends over 12 amino acids. The CDR3 DNA is TGTGCCAGCAGCATAAGAGGGTACGAGCAGTACTTC. Amino acid sequence: CASSIRGYEQYF.

This chain joins TRBV5-6 and TRBJ2-5, with D tentatively TRBD1 (5 bases). Germline V gives CDR1 SGHDT, CDR2 YYEEEE. The CDR3 covers 14 residues. Trimming removed 4 bases at V and 5 bases at J, with 15 bases between. The DNA for the CDR3 is TGTGCCAGCAGCGCAGTTGGGGCTCTGGAGACCCAGTACTTC. The encoded protein is CASSAVGALETQYF.

The chain joins TRBV5-1 to TRBJ2-3, with D possibly being TRBD2 (6 bases). There are 13 residues in the CDR3. Looked up from germline, CDR1 is SGHRS and CDR2 is YFSETQ. Trimming left V 7 bases short and J 1 base short, with 10 bases between. CDR3 nucleotide sequence: TGCGCCAGCGTACCTAGCGGCACAGATACGCAGTATTTT. Protein product: CASVPSGTDTQYF.

The chain carries TRBV4-3 and TRBJ1-2; D is unclear. This CDR3 has 14 residues. Trimming stripped 0 bases from V and 1 base from J, with 6 bases between. The germline V gene encodes CDR1 LGHNA and CDR2 YSLEER. CDR3 sequence: CASSQELDNYGYTF. In nucleotides, the CDR3 is TGCGCCAGCAGCCAAGAGTTGGATAACTATGGCTACACCTTC.

V gene TRBV4-3 combines with J gene TRBJ1-2; possibly TRBD1 for D (6 bases). The CDR3 is 16 amino acids. The germline V gene encodes CDR1 LGHNA and CDR2 YSLEER. The V and J ends lost 3 bases and 9 bases respectively, with 23 bases between them. The CDR3 nucleotides are TGCGCCAGCAGCCACGGGCAGGGGTGGTCGAGAGAGAGCTACACCTTC. It is translated as CASSHGQGWSRESYTF.

J is TRBJ2-7 and V is TRBV6-1; 9 positions agree with TRBD1. The J segment lost 5 bases and the V segment lost 3 bases, leaving 5 bases of the junction unmatched. Germline V gene lookup returns CDR1 MNHNS and CDR2 SASEGT. This CDR3 is 14 amino acids long. Here the CDR3 reads CASSDRQGVHEQYF. DNA for the CDR3: TGTGCCAGCAGTGATAGACAGGGGGTTCACGAGCAGTACTTC.

The chain couples TRBV5-1 to TRBJ1-6; 8 nucleotides agree with TRBD1. This CDR3 has 15 residues. The V and J ends lost 7 bases and 12 bases, in that order; junction bases with no gene match: 15. Germline V gene sequence: CDR1 SGHRS, CDR2 YFSETQ. The CDR3, as DNA: TGCGCCAGCTCGACAGGGGTCCCCTTCATCGAACCCCTCCACTTT. This translates into CASSTGVPFIEPLHF.